Presented here are 25 T cell receptor beta chains from one specimen sequenced in a study of T cell responses to AZD1222 COVID-19 vaccine. Sequencing was performed with immunoSEQ multiplex PCR; in TCRdb, only in-frame clones are kept and a portion is missing. The sample consists of fewer than 120,000 clones, 65% to 85% of them appearing once. The starting material was peripheral blood, obtained on day 0 of AZD1222 vaccination. The origin of the receptors is an adult in good health.

The chain combines TRBV19 with TRBJ2-1; weak D call: TRBD2 (6 bases). V lost 6 bases and J lost 2, with 17 bases in between. Germline loops: CDR1 LNHDA, CDR2 SQIVND (reference sequence). The CDR3 is 16 amino acids. CDR3 amino acids: CASRTLLAGPYNEQFF. CDR3 coding DNA: TGTGCCAGTAGGACGCTTCTGGCGGGGCCCTACAATGAGCAGTTCTTC.

This chain uses TRBV7-8 with TRBJ2-3; D may be TRBD1 or TRBD2 (6 bases each). Germline CDR1 is SGHVS and CDR2 is FQNEAQ. The CDR3 runs to 14 residues. With 0 bases removed from V and 11 bases from J, the gap between germline ends came to 15 bases. CDR3: CASSLAEGVDRQYF. The CDR3 bases are TGTGCCAGCAGCTTAGCGGAGGGGGTGGACAGGCAGTATTTT.

V usage is TRBV10-3 and J usage is TRBJ2-3; 10 nucleotides align to TRBD2. This CDR3 spans 16 amino acids. Germline CDR1 is ENHRY and CDR2 is SYGVKD. The ends lost 0 bases at V and 6 bases at J; junction bases unmatched: 6. The CDR3 spells CAISESLAGEEDTQYF. CDR3 bases: TGTGCCATCAGTGAGTCTCTAGCGGGGGAAGAGGATACGCAGTATTTT.

The chain is built from TRBV18 and TRBJ2-2; 9 nucleotides align to TRBD1. Germline-derived CDR1 and CDR2 are KGHSH and LQKENI. This CDR3 has 15 residues. V trimming: 1 base; J trimming: 7 bases; junction bases outside the gene matches: 4. As DNA, the CDR3 is TGTGCCAGCTCACCACGGACAGGGGTTGTCGGGGAGCTGTTTTTT. As protein: CASSPRTGVVGELFF.

A note on this clone: At one boundary the junction diverges from the germline segment, which might be a read error. The chain carries TRBV7-7 and TRBJ1-1, with 10 bases identical to TRBD1. Germline V CDR1 and CDR2: SSHAT, FNYEAQ (reference sequence). The CDR3 loop spans 15 amino acids. As DNA, the CDR3 is TGTGCTAGCAGCTTCGACAGGGGGCCAAACACTGAAGCTTTCTTT. Translated, it gives CASSFDRGPNTEAFF.

The J gene is TRBJ2-2, the V gene TRBV2; D possibly corresponds to TRBD2 (7 bases). This CDR3 comprises 13 residues. Germline lookup yields CDR1 SNHLY and CDR2 FYNNEI. Between the trimmed V and J ends, which lost 7 bases and 6 bases, there was a span of 12 bases. The CDR3 spells CASIRGGAGELFF. CDR3 DNA sequence: TGTGCCAGCATTAGGGGGGGGGCCGGGGAGCTGTTTTTT.

This clone was counted a single time. This chain connects TRBV7-9 to TRBJ1-1; unclear D gene. The ends were cut back, 1 base at V and 4 bases at J, with 7 bases in the middle. The CDR3 runs 13 residues. Per germline, CDR1 SEHNR and CDR2 FQNEAQ (reference sequence). The DNA of the CDR3 is TGTGCCAGCAGCTTAGGATCCACCACTGAAGCTTTCTTT. Residues: CASSLGSTTEAFF.

As for this clone: This same CDR3 is encoded by further DNA sequences in the sample. CDR3 loop: CATSRGGGSNQPQHF. CDR3 nucleotides: TGTGCCACCAGCAGAGGAGGGGGGAGCAATCAGCCCCAGCATTTT. The V call is TRBV15, the J call TRBJ1-5, with D perhaps matching TRBD1 (6 bases). Germline CDR1 is LNHNV and CDR2 is YYDKDF (reference sequence). Trimming removed 1 base at V and 1 base at J, with 8 bases between. This CDR3 has 15 residues.

CDR3 coding DNA: TGTGCCAGCTCACCCCGAGGGACAGGGAGCTACGAGCAGTACTTC. Encoded protein: CASSPRGTGSYEQYF. The chain is built from TRBV18 and TRBJ2-7; TRBD1 agrees at 9 bases. Trimming took 3 bases from V and 3 from J; bases not matched to a gene: 6. This CDR3 comprises 15 residues. Germline V gene data show CDR1 as KGHSH and CDR2 as LQKENI.

The V and J genes are TRBV2 and TRBJ1-5; D call uncertain. The V end lost 5 bases, the J end lost 9 bases, and 14 bases lay between the germline ends. Germline V gene lookup returns CDR1 SNHLY and CDR2 FYNNEI. The CDR3 contains 13 residues. CDR3 nucleotide sequence: TGTGCCAGCAGTCAGGACGTCGGGAGGCCCCAGCATTTT. Translation: CASSQDVGRPQHF.

The chain recombines TRBV29-1 with TRBJ1-1; no firm D call. V lost 0 bases, J lost 4 bases, and 12 bases lay in between. CDR1 and CDR2 (germline): SQVTM, ANQGSEA. The CDR3 is 14 residues long. CDR3 sequence reads: CSVEDRQAGTEAFF. DNA of the CDR3: TGCAGCGTTGAAGATCGCCAGGCGGGCACTGAAGCTTTCTTT.

The chain joins TRBV5-4 to TRBJ2-7; no definite D call. There are 12 residues in the CDR3. CDR1 is SGHNT, CDR2 YYREEE, per germline (reference sequence). V lost 3 bases, J lost 5 bases, and 9 bases lay in between. CDR3 loop: CASSYMGHEQYF. CDR3 nucleotides: TGTGCCAGCAGCTATATGGGTCACGAGCAGTACTTC.

The chain links TRBV9 to TRBJ2-1; no clear D gene. The CDR3 spans 15 residues. V was trimmed by 0 bases and J by 7 bases, leaving 14 bases between them. The germline V gene encodes CDR1 SGDLS and CDR2 YYNGEE. The CDR3 loop is CASSVGGSRQNEQFF. The CDR3 DNA reads as TGTGCCAGCAGCGTAGGGGGTAGCCGCCAAAATGAGCAGTTCTTC.

This clone was recorded only once. The genes are TRBV28 and TRBJ1-1; D not certain. The V gene lost 7 bases and the J gene lost 0 bases, with 12 bases spanning the gap. Germline V lookup: CDR1 MDHEN, CDR2 SYDVKM. CDR3 size: 14 residues. CDR3 in amino acids: CASTEDFVNTEAFF. DNA for the CDR3: TGTGCCAGCACCGAAGACTTTGTGAACACTGAAGCTTTCTTT.

This clone was seen more than once but under ten times. The rearrangement joins TRBV18 to TRBJ2-3, with D tentatively TRBD1 (6 bases). CDR1 is KGHSH and CDR2 is LQKENI in the germline V gene. This CDR3 is built from 13 residues. V dropped 3 bases and J dropped 3 bases, with 7 bases sitting between them. In DNA, the CDR3 is TGTGCCAGCTCACCTGGACAGACAGATACGCAGTATTTT. Protein sequence: CASSPGQTDTQYF. The full variable domain, in which reference TRBV18 and TRBJ2-3 provide the parts outside the CDR3, is NAGVMQNPRHLVRRRGQEARLRCSPMKGHSHVYWYRQLPEEGLKFMVYLQKENIIDESGMPKERFSAEFPKEGPSILRIQQVVRGDSAAYFCASSPGQTDTQYFGPGTRLTVL.

The rearrangement uses TRBV10-2 and TRBJ1-1; a possible D gene is TRBD1 (6 bases). CDR3 length: 14 amino acids. Germline CDR1 reads WSHSY; CDR2 reads SAAADI. The ends were cut back, 4 bases at V and 2 bases at J, with 11 bases in the middle. The DNA of the CDR3 is TGCGCCAGCAGTGTAGCAGGGGTAAACACTGAAGCTTTCTTT. Translation: CASSVAGVNTEAFF.

This clone is a singleton in its sample. The chain couples TRBV5-4 to TRBJ1-3; the D gene is possibly TRBD1 (6 bases). The V and J ends lost 1 base and 4 bases respectively, with 9 bases between them. The V gene's germline CDR1 is SGHNT and CDR2 YYREEE (reference sequence). The CDR3 spans 14 residues. CDR3 DNA sequence: TGTGCCAGCAGCTTGATAGGGACAGGAAACACCATATATTTT. Translating gives CASSLIGTGNTIYF.

The rearrangement links TRBV2 to TRBJ1-2; D is perhaps TRBD1 (5 bases). The CDR3 length is 15 residues. V was pared by 0 bases and J by 2 bases, with 10 bases between. Germline-derived CDR1 and CDR2 are SNHLY and FYNNEI. In DNA, the CDR3 is TGTGCCAGCAGTGAAGCGAGGCAGGGAAACTATGGCTACACCTTC. Translating gives CASSEARQGNYGYTF. Full variable domain (remainder filled in from reference TRBV2 and TRBJ1-2): EPEVTQTPSHQVTQMGQEVILRCVPISNHLYFYWYRQILGQKVEFLVSFYNNEISEKSEIFDDQFSVERPDGSNFTLKIRSTKLEDSAMYFCASSEARQGNYGYTFGSGTRLTVV.

The CDR3, as DNA: TGTGCCAGCAGCGTAGGGACAGGGGGACAGAACACCATATATTTT. Its protein is CASSVGTGGQNTIYF. The chain employs TRBV9 and TRBJ1-3; 10 positions match TRBD1. The CDR3 spans 15 residues. The germline gives CDR1 SGDLS, CDR2 YYNGEE. V was clipped by 0 bases and J by 7 bases; unmatched bases: 4. The whole variable domain, filled in from reference TRBV9 and TRBJ1-3, reads DSGVTQTPKHLITATGQRVTLRCSPRSGDLSVYWYQQSLDQGLQFLIQYYNGEERAKGNILERFSAQQFPDLHSELNLSSLELGDSALYFCASSVGTGGQNTIYFGEGSWLTVV.

The rearrangement uses TRBV19 and TRBJ2-3; 11 bases agree with TRBD1. Germline CDR1 is LNHDA and CDR2 is SQIVND (reference sequence). CDR3 length: 14 residues. The J segment lost 1 base and the V segment lost 10 bases, leaving 4 bases of the junction unmatched. CDR3 amino acids: CATGTGGGTDTQYF. CDR3 DNA: TGTGCCACTGGGACAGGGGGAGGCACAGATACGCAGTATTTT. The entire variable domain, with the rest obtained from reference TRBV19 and TRBJ2-3, is as follows: DGGITQSPKYLFRKEGQNVTLSCEQNLNHDAMYWYRQDPGQGLRLIYYSQIVNDFQKGDIAEGYSVSREKKESFPLTVTSAQKNPTAFYLCATGTGGGTDTQYFGPGTRLTVL.

The chain has TRBV4-3 and TRBJ1-3; a weak D match, TRBD1 (6 bases). The germline V gene has CDR1 LGHNA and CDR2 YSLEER. Between the trimmed V and J ends, which lost 3 bases and 0 bases, there was a span of 18 bases. This CDR3 is 18 amino acids long. In DNA form, the CDR3 reads TGCGCCAGCAGCCAGGCCCACGGGGGGACACGCTCTGGAAACACCATATATTTT. Amino acid sequence: CASSQAHGGTRSGNTIYF.

The J gene is TRBJ1-2, the V gene TRBV28; D is uncertain. Germline lookup yields CDR1 MDHEN and CDR2 SYDVKM. V was clipped by 4 bases and J by 4 bases, with 7 bases between them. This CDR3 is built from 12 residues. CDR3 coding DNA: TGTGCCAGCAGTTGGCAGTCCTATGGCTACACCTTC. Amino acid sequence: CASSWQSYGYTF.

The chain links TRBV7-8 to TRBJ2-2, with TRBD2 matching 11 bases. Per the germline V gene, CDR1 is SGHVS and CDR2 is FQNEAQ. Germline trimming cut 5 bases from V and 4 bases from J; bases unmatched to any gene: 6. CDR3 length: 16 residues. The CDR3 region has the DNA TGTGCCAGCAGCCTAACTAGCGGGAGCGGCACCGGGGAGCTGTTTTTT. Translating it yields CASSLTSGSGTGELFF.

This chain uses TRBV24-1 with TRBJ2-7; D might be TRBD2 (6 bases). This CDR3 comprises 14 residues. The V gene lost 9 bases and the J gene lost 0 bases, with 14 bases spanning the gap. The germline V gene has CDR1 KGHDR and CDR2 SFDVKD. The CDR3 is CATGDSKPSYEQYF. In nucleotides, the CDR3 is TGTGCCACCGGGGACTCCAAGCCCTCCTACGAGCAGTACTTC.

The rearrangement links TRBV6-5 to TRBJ1-5, with D possibly matching TRBD1 (5 bases). CDR3 size: 14 residues. The ends were cut back, 6 bases at V and 5 bases at J, with 14 bases in the middle. Germline CDR1 is MNHEY and CDR2 is SVGAGI. The CDR3: CASSLPGGYQPQHF. CDR3 nucleotides: TGTGCCAGCAGCTTACCCGGGGGGTATCAGCCCCAGCATTTT.